What follows is one TCR beta chain and its context. Antigen: not known. These data are taken from a study of T-cell reconstitution after alpha-beta-depleted transplantation in children. Overall study results and limits: Expanded graft clones, several hundred of them, were reportedly the source of alpha-beta T cells about two months after transplant. Some patients showed high day-60 TCRbeta diversity, which derived from surviving recipient T cells and thymic progenitors. Fresh T-cell production supplied most of the T-cell counts and diversity seen one year after transplant.

A TCRbeta library incorporating unique molecular identifiers was prepared. Each CDR3 protein gets one entry after TCRdb re-called the PCR reads with MiXCR. Of fewer than 700,000 distinct CDR3 sequences in the sample, about an eighth were seen once. The CDR3 extends over 17 amino acids. The V segment lost 6 bases and the J segment 2 bases; nucleotides outside the gene matches: 12. CDR1 and CDR2 (germline): PRHDT, FYEKMQ (reference sequence). Material: PBMCs, mostly from graft donor cells, obtained 360 days after TCRalphabeta/CD19-depleted stem cell transplant. The clonotype comes from a male patient aged 10-17 years who had a stem cell transplant for acute myeloid leukemia, so the T cells may come from the graft donor. The chain links TRBV13 to TRBJ2-2; 7 bases fit TRBD1. CDR3 in DNA: TGTGCCAGCAGGTTTAGGGCCCGACAGGGTAACACCGGGGAGCTGTTTTTT. This sequence encodes CASRFRARQGNTGELFF.